A selection of T cell receptor beta chains follows, all from one sample in a study of Graves' ophthalmopathy and Graves' hyperthyroidism. A single record per CDR3 protein comes from TCRdb applying MiXCR to the multiplex PCR reads. The data hold a few hundred thousand distinct CDR3 sequences, with approximately 20% observed a single time. The sequencing input was peripheral blood. The source of these receptors is a woman younger than 35 with Graves' ophthalmopathy. The CDR3 runs from the conserved cysteine through the conserved F or W. D genes are given only for firm matches. Not all rows give a size; the values are once, few, many and, for expanded clones, a class.

cdr3_nt | cdr3_aa | j_call | clone_size | v_call | d_call
TGTGCCAGCAGATTAAGGGGGGATCCCTCTGGAAACACCATATATTTT | CASRLRGDPSGNTIYF | TRBJ1-3 | many | TRBV12-3/TRBV12-4 | NA
TGTGCCAGCAGGGAGATACGGGGGCTAGGTCGGAAAAACAATCAGCCCCAGCATTTT | CASREIRGLGRKNNQPQHF | TRBJ1-5 | many | TRBV28 | NA
TGTGCCAGCTCACCAATTGGGAACACTGAAGCTTTCTTT | CASSPIGNTEAFF | TRBJ1-1 | many | TRBV18 | NA
TGTGCTAGTGGTTTTCGGACTAGCGGGGGGCCCGCCCAAGAGACCCAGTACTTC | CASGFRTSGGPAQETQYF | TRBJ2-5 | many | TRBV12-5 | TRBD2
TGTGCCAGCAGCCGCGGACTAGCGGTGTACCAAGAGACCCAGTACTTC | CASSRGLAVYQETQYF | TRBJ2-5 | many | TRBV14 | TRBD2
TGTGCCACCTCGACAGAGAACTATGGCTACACCTTC | CATSTENYGYTF | TRBJ1-2 | many | TRBV12-3/TRBV12-4 | NA
TGCAGTGCTAGAGATGTACTAGGACTAGCGGGCCCTCAGGAGCAGTACTTC | CSARDVLGLAGPQEQYF | TRBJ2-7 | many | TRBV20-1 | TRBD2
TGCAGCGTTGAAGGGGGCAACTACTATGGCTACACCTTC | CSVEGGNYYGYTF | TRBJ1-2 | NA | TRBV29-1 | NA
TGTGCCAGCACTGGGGTTTACTCCGGGGCCAACGTCCTGACTTTC | CASTGVYSGANVLTF | TRBJ2-6 | NA | TRBV6-2/TRBV6-3 | NA
TGTGCCAGCAGCTTGATTATGGACACTGAAGCTTTCTTT | CASSLIMDTEAFF | TRBJ1-1 | many | TRBV5-4 | NA
TGCGCCAGCAGTCCAAGAGCGGCCCTGAGCTCCTACGAGCAGTACTTC | CASSPRAALSSYEQYF | TRBJ2-7 | many | TRBV5-1 | NA
TGTGCCAGCAAGGACAGAACGAACACTGAAGCTTTCTTT | CASKDRTNTEAFF | TRBJ1-1 | NA | TRBV2 | NA
TGTGCCAGCAGTTACTCGTCCCGGACAGGGGCACCAGCTTTCTTT | CASSYSSRTGAPAFF | TRBJ1-1 | NA | TRBV6-5 | TRBD1
TGTGCCACCGAGAAGGGACCGTCCTACGAGCAGTACTTC | CATEKGPSYEQYF | TRBJ2-7 | many | TRBV2 | NA
TGCAGCGTTGTGGTGTTAGCGGGAGTGGGAGAGACCCAGTACTTC | CSVVVLAGVGETQYF | TRBJ2-5 | many | TRBV29-1 | TRBD2
TGTGCCAGCAGCCCTCGTACGGGGGCCTATACCGGGGAGCTGTTTTTT | CASSPRTGAYTGELFF | TRBJ2-2 | many | TRBV7-3 | NA
TGTGCCAGCAGTAAGAATCGAGGGTTCGGCACTGAAGCTTTCTTT | CASSKNRGFGTEAFF | TRBJ1-1 | NA | TRBV2 | NA
TGTGCCAGCAGACATGGGACTAGCGGCACCGGGGAGCTGTTTTTT | CASRHGTSGTGELFF | TRBJ2-2 | NA | TRBV6-1 | TRBD2
TGTGCCAGCAGCCCAGTCACAGGGGGTCCACGGCCCATATATTTT | CASSPVTGGPRPIYF | TRBJ1-3 | many | TRBV27 | TRBD1
TGTGCCAGCAGTTACTCGATGAACAGGTATTACGAGCAGTACTTC | CASSYSMNRYYEQYF | TRBJ2-7 | many | TRBV6-2/TRBV6-3 | NA
TGTGCCAGCAGCCCCCCGGGACTCTACTCCTACGAGCAGTACTTC | CASSPPGLYSYEQYF | TRBJ2-7 | many | TRBV7-2 | NA
TGTGCCAGCAGCTCCGAAGGGGGCGATGGCTACACCTTC | CASSSEGGDGYTF | TRBJ1-2 | many | TRBV7-9 | TRBD1
TGCAGCGCCCGGGACAGGGGGCAGGGGACCGGGGAGCTGTTTTTT | CSARDRGQGTGELFF | TRBJ2-2 | many | TRBV29-1 | TRBD1
TGTGCCAGTACGCGACAGTCTTTCTCTGGAAACACCATATATTTT | CASTRQSFSGNTIYF | TRBJ1-3 | many | TRBV19 | NA
TGTGCCAGCACCGAGACAGGGTCCTACGGGCAGTACTTC | CASTETGSYGQYF | TRBJ2-7 | NA | TRBV12-3/TRBV12-4 | TRBD1
TGTGCCTGGAGTGCGTCCCGCGACACTGAAGCTTTCTTT | CAWSASRDTEAFF | TRBJ1-1 | many | TRBV30 | NA
TGTGCCAGCAGTTACTCCAGGGATCAAGAGACCCAGTACTTC | CASSYSRDQETQYF | TRBJ2-5 | many | TRBV6-4 | NA
TGCGCCAGCAGCCAAGAAGGATTGGGAAACACTGAAGCTTTCTTT | CASSQEGLGNTEAFF | TRBJ1-1 | few | TRBV4-3 | NA
TGTGCCAGCAGTTTGGGACAGAACGAAGAGACCCAGTACTTC | CASSLGQNEETQYF | TRBJ2-5 | many | TRBV6-5 | TRBD1
TGTGCCAGCACATCGTCACTGCTAGCGATCCAAGAGACCCAGTACTTC | CASTSSLLAIQETQYF | TRBJ2-5 | many | TRBV6-8 | NA
TGCGCCAGCAGCTTGAACGCCTACGAGCAGTACTTC | CASSLNAYEQYF | TRBJ2-7 | many | TRBV5-1 | NA
TGTGCCAGCAGTGAAGCTCCGGAGGGCTCCGAGCAGTACTTC | CASSEAPEGSEQYF | TRBJ2-7 | many | TRBV6-1 | NA
TGTGCCATCAGTGAGGAGGACAGGGGCCATCAGCCCCAGCATTTT | CAISEEDRGHQPQHF | TRBJ1-5 | many | TRBV10-3 | TRBD1
TGTGCCAGCAGTCCGCAGGGGGCCTTGAACACTGAAGCTTTCTTT | CASSPQGALNTEAFF | TRBJ1-1 | NA | TRBV28 | TRBD1
TGTGCCAGCGGGTCCGGGTCCCCCTACGAGCAGTACTTC | CASGSGSPYEQYF | TRBJ2-7 | many | TRBV6-1 | NA
TGCAGTGCTAGTGGGTACCAAGAGACCCAGTACTTC | CSASGYQETQYF | TRBJ2-5 | many | TRBV20-1 | NA
TGTGCCAGCAGAAGACAGGCGGCAGAGACCCAGTACTTC | CASRRQAAETQYF | TRBJ2-5 | many | TRBV28 | NA
TGTGCCACCAGTGATGCAGCGGGCGCCGAGCAGTACTTC | CATSDAAGAEQYF | TRBJ2-7 | once | TRBV24-1 | NA
TGTGCCAGCAGCCCGCTGGGACCAATCACCGGGGAGCTGTTTTTT | CASSPLGPITGELFF | TRBJ2-2 | many | TRBV7-2 | NA
TGCGCCAGCAGCCAAGATACTAGCGGGGGGACGAAGATAGCCAAAAACATTCAGTACTTC | CASSQDTSGGTKIAKNIQYF | TRBJ2-4 | many | TRBV4-3 | TRBD2
TGTGCCAGCAGTCGCGTCGGGACAGGGACCTTCTACGAGCAGTACTTC | CASSRVGTGTFYEQYF | TRBJ2-7 | many | TRBV6-2/TRBV6-3 | TRBD1
TGTGCCAGCTCACCAATGCCGAGGACCTCTGGAAACACCATATATTTT | CASSPMPRTSGNTIYF | TRBJ1-3 | few | TRBV18 | NA
TGTGCCAGCACCGGAGCGGCGAGAAGATACACCTTC | CASTGAARRYTF | TRBJ1-2 | NA | TRBV12-3/TRBV12-4 | NA
TGTGCCACCAGTGATCCGGACAGGGAAGCTTTCTTT | CATSDPDREAFF | TRBJ1-1 | NA | TRBV24-1 | TRBD1
TGTGCCAGCAGTTTTATCCAGGAAACTGACACTGAAGCTTTCTTT | CASSFIQETDTEAFF | TRBJ1-1 | many | TRBV12-3/TRBV12-4 | NA
TGTGCCAGCAGGTTCGGCGGGGGGGCTTTAGAGACCCAGTACTTC | CASRFGGGALETQYF | TRBJ2-5 | many | TRBV28 | TRBD2
TGTGCCTGGAGCGAGGACAGGGGGCGGTCACCCCTCCACTTT | CAWSEDRGRSPLHF | TRBJ1-6 | many | TRBV30 | TRBD1
TGTGCCAGCAGCTTAGGATCCGGGACAGGGTTCGAGCAGTACTTC | CASSLGSGTGFEQYF | TRBJ2-7 | many | TRBV11-1 | TRBD1
TGTGCCAGCAGTACGGGACTAGCTCTACTGGGGCAGTACTTC | CASSTGLALLGQYF | TRBJ2-7 | once | TRBV6-1 | TRBD2
TGTGCCAGCAGCTCTTGGGGGGGGTCCCAAGAGACCCAGTACTTC | CASSSWGGSQETQYF | TRBJ2-5 | many | TRBV12-3/TRBV12-4 | TRBD2
TGTGCCAGCAGCTTAGTATCCACGGAAGCTAACTATGGCTACACCTTC | CASSLVSTEANYGYTF | TRBJ1-2 | many | TRBV11-2 | NA
TGTGCCAGCAGCCGCCTCGGTCTAGCGGGAGATACGCAGTATTTT | CASSRLGLAGDTQYF | TRBJ2-3 | few | TRBV9 | TRBD2
TGTGCCAGCAGCTTAGGCCCAGGGGTGGCGAGTGGCTACACCTTC | CASSLGPGVASGYTF | TRBJ1-2 | many | TRBV7-2 | NA